These 10 T cell receptor beta chains share one sample of origin, sequenced in a study of blood T cell repertoires in COVID-19. Sequencing used immunoSEQ multiplex PCR; TCRdb keeps in-frame clones, though not all of them. The sample records roughly 39,000 clones, 85% to 90% being singletons. What was sequenced was peripheral blood. These receptors all come from a man in his fifties or sixties with acute or convalescent COVID-19.

The rearrangement joins TRBV5-4 to TRBJ2-7; 12 bases fit TRBD1. V lost 4 bases and J lost 0; bases outside the gene matches: 11. CDR3 length equals 18 residues. Germline CDR1 reads SGHNT; CDR2 reads YYREEE (reference sequence). DNA for the CDR3: TGTGCCAGCAGCCTGGGGACAGGGGGCGCCGCATCCTCCTACGAGCAGTACTTC. Protein product: CASSLGTGGAASSYEQYF.

The chain has TRBV28 and TRBJ1-1; D remains ambiguous. Germline V gene lookup returns CDR1 MDHEN and CDR2 SYDVKM. Trimming took off 6 bases at V and 4 bases at J, with 15 bases between the two ends. This CDR3 is 14 amino acids long. The chain's CDR3 is CASSLPGLGTEAFF. In DNA form, the CDR3 reads TGTGCCAGCAGCCTCCCGGGGTTGGGCACTGAAGCTTTCTTT.

V usage is TRBV19 and J usage is TRBJ1-1; D gene uncertain. V lost 9 bases and J 0 bases, leaving 11 bases between the germline ends. This CDR3 spans 13 amino acids. Germline V gene data show CDR1 as LNHDA and CDR2 as SQIVND (reference sequence). CDR3 sequence: CASNPGVNTEAFF. As DNA, the CDR3 is TGTGCCAGCAACCCCGGAGTGAACACTGAAGCTTTCTTT.

This clone was counted once. V is TRBV7-6 and J is TRBJ2-5, with 11 bases identical to TRBD1. The germline gives CDR1 SGHVS, CDR2 FNYEAQ. The CDR3 is 15 amino acids. The V segment lost 5 bases and the J segment 5 bases; nucleotides outside the gene matches: 7. CDR3 in DNA: TGTGCCAGCAGCCAGGGACAGGGGGTACGGGAGACCCAGTACTTC. It translates to CASSQGQGVRETQYF.

The CDR3 loop is CASSYRDSNSYEQYF. For the CDR3, the DNA is TGTGCCAGCAGTTATCGGGACAGCAACTCCTACGAGCAGTACTTC. This chain links TRBV6-2 or TRBV6-3 with TRBJ2-7; 7 positions agree with TRBD1. V shed 3 bases, J shed 0 bases, and the junction held 5 bases outside the gene matches. This CDR3 has 15 amino acids. Germline V gives CDR1 MNHEY, CDR2 SVGEGT.

The chain couples TRBV18 to TRBJ2-7; 7 bases line up with TRBD1. Germline V lookup: CDR1 KGHSH, CDR2 LQKENI. The CDR3 spans 15 residues. V was clipped by 6 bases and J by 2 bases; unmatched bases: 10. The CDR3 DNA sequence: TGTGCCAGCTCGTCGGGGACAGTGGAAACCTACGAGCAGTACTTC. Translating gives CASSSGTVETYEQYF.

The CDR3, as DNA: TGTGCCAGCAGCCCCGCCTCGGGGGACGGCTACACCTTC. It is translated as CASSPASGDGYTF. V is TRBV5-6 and J is TRBJ1-2; tentative D call: TRBD1 (5 bases). V was cut by 4 bases and J by 8 bases, with 15 bases left in between. The CDR3 runs 13 residues. CDR1 and CDR2 (germline): SGHDT, YYEEEE.

This clone was detected only once. This sequence joins TRBV7-3 and TRBJ2-1, with 9 bases matching TRBD2. Germline V gene lookup returns CDR1 SGHTA and CDR2 FQGTGA. The trim removed 6 bases at V and 0 bases at J, leaving 6 bases unmatched. This CDR3 has 16 residues. The CDR3 sequence is CASSPAGGGSYNEQFF. The CDR3 DNA reads as TGTGCCAGCAGTCCAGCGGGAGGAGGCTCCTACAATGAGCAGTTCTTC.

The DNA of the CDR3 is TGTGCCAGCTCACAGGCAGGCCCCCCGGATACGCAGTATTTT. Translated, it gives CASSQAGPPDTQYF. The chain links TRBV18 to TRBJ2-3; D is undetermined. V dropped 4 bases and J dropped 6 bases, with 14 bases sitting between them. The CDR3 has 14 amino acids. CDR1 and CDR2 from the germline V gene are KGHSH and LQKENI. Filled out from reference TRBV18 and TRBJ2-3, the complete variable domain reads NAGVMQNPRHLVRRRGQEARLRCSPMKGHSHVYWYRQLPEEGLKFMVYLQKENIIDESGMPKERFSAEFPKEGPSILRIQQVVRGDSAAYFCASSQAGPPDTQYFGPGTRLTVL.

J is TRBJ1-4 and V is TRBV5-1; a weak D match, TRBD1 (6 bases). The ends were cut back, 4 bases at V and 8 bases at J, with 15 bases in the middle. The germline CDR1 and CDR2 sequences are SGHRS and YFSETQ. This CDR3 comprises 14 residues. Here the CDR3 reads CASSPGQREEKLFF. CDR3 DNA sequence: TGCGCCAGCAGCCCCGGACAGAGGGAGGAAAAACTGTTTTTT.